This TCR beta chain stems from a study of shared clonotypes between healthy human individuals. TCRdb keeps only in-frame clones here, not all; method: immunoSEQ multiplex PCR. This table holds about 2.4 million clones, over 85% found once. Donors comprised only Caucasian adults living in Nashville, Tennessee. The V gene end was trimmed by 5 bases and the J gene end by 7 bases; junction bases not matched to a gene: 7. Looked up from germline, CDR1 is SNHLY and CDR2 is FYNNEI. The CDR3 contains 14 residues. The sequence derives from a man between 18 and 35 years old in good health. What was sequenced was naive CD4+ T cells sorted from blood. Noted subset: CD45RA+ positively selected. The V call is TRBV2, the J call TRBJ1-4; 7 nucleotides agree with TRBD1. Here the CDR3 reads CASSRGQGSEKLFF. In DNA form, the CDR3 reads TGTGCCAGCAGTAGGGGGCAAGGAAGTGAAAAACTGTTTTTT. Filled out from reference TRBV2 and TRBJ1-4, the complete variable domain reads EPEVTQTPSHQVTQMGQEVILRCVPISNHLYFYWYRQILGQKVEFLVSFYNNEISEKSEIFDDQFSVERPDGSNFTLKIRSTKLEDSAMYFCASSRGQGSEKLFFGSGTQLSVL.